These 12 T cell receptor beta chains originate from one sample sequenced in a study of blood T cell repertoires in COVID-19 (dated by TCRdb to 2020 to 2022). The protocol used for the library was the immunoSEQ multiplex PCR assay. TCRdb stores this immuneACCESS table with in-frame sequences only. Part of the clones is absent; in the studies checked, under half of the shortfall reflects unresolved V genes, and no reason is known for the rest. The table for this sample lists roughly 150,000 clones; about four fifths of them were counted only once. The ten largest clonotypes hold roughly 3.5% of the sample. The sample consisted of PBMCs or T cells enriched from blood (not recorded which). These receptors came from a woman aged 55 to 70 who had recovered from COVID-19.

The V call is TRBV30, the J call TRBJ1-1; possibly TRBD1 for D (5 bases). Germline-derived CDR1 and CDR2 are GTSNPN and SVGIG (reference sequence). This CDR3 has 15 residues. Between the trimmed V and J ends, which lost 1 base and 3 bases, there was a span of 15 bases. The CDR3 coding sequence is TGTGCCTGGAGTGCGACAGCAAGCCGGGACACTGAAGCTTTCTTT. Amino acid sequence: CAWSATASRDTEAFF.

This clone was recorded once. The V and J genes are TRBV5-6 and TRBJ2-7; 9 bases align to TRBD1. This CDR3 is built from 13 residues. Germline V gene lookup returns CDR1 SGHDT and CDR2 YYEEEE. The V gene end was trimmed by 7 bases and the J gene end by 4 bases; junction bases not matched to a gene: 6. This chain's CDR3 is CASRYRGRYEQYF. DNA for the CDR3: TGTGCCAGCCGCTACAGGGGGCGGTACGAGCAGTACTTC. The full variable domain, its missing parts supplied by reference TRBV5-6 and TRBJ2-7, is DAGVTQSPTHLIKTRGQQVTLRCSPKSGHDTVSWYQQALGQGPQFIFQYYEEEERQRGNFPDRFSGHQFPNYSSELNVNALLLGDSALYLCASRYRGRYEQYFGPGTRLTVT.

V and J are TRBV6-5 and TRBJ1-1; D is perhaps TRBD1 (5 bases). Germline V gene sequence: CDR1 MNHEY, CDR2 SVGAGI. CDR3 length: 15 amino acids. V gave up 0 bases and J gave up 1 base, with 9 bases separating them. In DNA, the CDR3 is TGTGCCAGCAGTTACTCGAGACAGCAGAACACTGAAGCTTTCTTT. Translated, it gives CASSYSRQQNTEAFF.

The chain carries TRBV19 and TRBJ2-2; TRBD2 is a possible D gene (5 bases). Germline values: CDR1 LNHDA, CDR2 SQIVND (reference sequence). The CDR3 length is 13 residues. The V end lost 7 bases, the J end lost 5 bases, and 11 bases lay between the germline ends. CDR3 residues: CASIDSGTGELFF. Written as DNA, the CDR3 is TGTGCCAGTATTGATTCGGGGACCGGGGAGCTGTTTTTT.

The chain recombines TRBV18 with TRBJ1-2, with D perhaps TRBD1 (6 bases). CDR1 is KGHSH and CDR2 is LQKENI in the germline V gene. Trimming removed 3 bases at V and 8 bases at J, with 10 bases between. The CDR3 covers 12 residues. CDR3 DNA: TGTGCCAGCTCACCCGGGACAAAAGGCTACACCTTC. It translates to CASSPGTKGYTF.

The V and J genes are TRBV11-3 and TRBJ2-2; 8 bases are a match to TRBD2. V lost 4 bases and J lost 4; bases outside the gene matches: 2. From germline, CDR1 is SGHNT and CDR2 YENEEA. This CDR3 region has 14 residues. CDR3 region: CASSYRGGTGELFF. CDR3 sequence (DNA): TGTGCCAGCAGCTACCGGGGGGGCACCGGGGAGCTGTTTTTT. Drawing the rest from reference TRBV11-3 and TRBJ2-2, the complete variable domain is EAGVVQSPRYKIIEKKQPVAFWCNPISGHNTLYWYLQNLGQGPELLIRYENEEAVDDSQLPKDRFSAERLKGVDSTLKIQPAELGDSAVYLCASSYRGGTGELFFGEGSRLTVL.

The V gene is TRBV5-4, the J gene TRBJ1-6, with no clear D. V lost 7 bases and J 5 bases, leaving 7 bases between the germline ends. Germline lookup yields CDR1 SGHNT and CDR2 YYREEE (reference sequence). There are 12 residues in the CDR3. The CDR3 coding sequence is TGTGCCAGCCGGGAGCATAATTCACCCCTCCACTTT. Translating gives CASREHNSPLHF.

This clone was detected only a few times. V is TRBV20-1 and J is TRBJ2-7, with a possible D match to TRBD1 (6 bases). There are 11 residues in the CDR3. The germline V gene encodes CDR1 DFQATT and CDR2 SNEGSKA (reference sequence). V lost 6 bases, J lost 6 bases, and 12 bases lay in between. The CDR3 loop reads CSAIAGVEQYF. Here the CDR3 DNA reads TGCAGTGCGATCGCAGGGGTCGAGCAGTACTTC.

The gene calls are TRBV9 and TRBJ1-1; TRBD1 might be the D (5 bases). The CDR3 covers 13 residues. CDR1 SGDLS and CDR2 YYNGEE come from the germline V gene. V dropped 6 bases and J dropped 0 bases, with 9 bases sitting between them. The CDR3 DNA reads as TGTGCCAGCAACCAGGGTATGAACACTGAAGCTTTCTTT. The encoded protein is CASNQGMNTEAFF.

This clone was seen only once. V gene TRBV6-5 combines with J gene TRBJ2-1; 9 bases agree with TRBD1. Germline assignment: CDR1 MNHEY and CDR2 SVGAGI. V lost 6 bases, J lost 15 bases, and 9 bases stayed unmatched. This CDR3 has 12 amino acids. The CDR3 here is CASRATGGQGFF. The CDR3, as DNA: TGTGCCAGCAGGGCTACAGGGGGCCAAGGGTTCTTC.

This chain connects TRBV7-2 to TRBJ2-2; D is unclear. The V end was cut by 5 bases, the J end by 1 base, with 5 bases between. The CDR3 sequence is 13 residues long. CDR1 and CDR2 (germline): SGHTA, FQGNSA. In DNA, the CDR3 is TGTGCCAGCAGCCTCCTGAACACCGGGGAGCTGTTTTTT. This codes for CASSLLNTGELFF.

The J gene is TRBJ1-3, the V gene TRBV5-6, with 8 bases that match TRBD1. The V and J ends lost 3 bases and 3 bases, in that order; junction bases with no gene match: 5. The CDR3 length is 15 residues. The V gene's germline CDR1 is SGHDT and CDR2 YYEEEE. CDR3 nucleotides: TGTGCCAGCAGCTCCAGGGGGCGAGGTGGAAACACCATATATTTT. Amino acids: CASSSRGRGGNTIYF.